The entry below describes one T cell receptor (beta chain). Its antigen is currently unknown. Described time point: 2015-2016 season, pre-vaccination. The sample originates from a study of follicular helper T cells after annual influenza vaccination. Here immunoSEQ multiplex PCR was the method, and the copy in TCRdb shows in-frame clones only, minus some. The sample consists of 8,500 to 10,000 clones, around nine tenths of them appearing once. CDR1 and CDR2 from the germline V gene are SNHLY and FYNNEI. Trimming stripped 8 bases from V and 7 bases from J, with 15 bases between. This CDR3 has 14 amino acids. General study results and limits: Only about 8.5-21% of analyzed cells yielded productive TCRB sequences. Most later recoveries of Day 7 ICOS+CD38+ clones were ICOS-CD38- cTfh.

The source is an adult who received the influenza vaccine. V usage is TRBV2 and J usage is TRBJ1-6, with D possibly being TRBD1 (6 bases). Here the sequenced sample was CXCR5+ CD38- circulating T follicular helper cells from blood, taken on the day of influenza vaccination. The subset here: circulating Tfh, non-naive CD4+CXCR5+PD-1+ (ICOS+CD38+ or ICOS-CD38-). CDR3 sequence: CASASDSGNSPLHF. The DNA of the CDR3 is TGTGCCAGCGCCTCGGACAGCGGGAATTCACCCCTCCACTTT.